The 29 T cell receptor beta chains in this list originate from one sample, sequenced in a study of blood T cell repertoires in COVID-19. TCRdb's table, derived via immunoSEQ multiplex PCR, lists solely in-frame clones and lacks some. The sample has more than 45,000 clones; approximately 84% are singletons. Input material: peripheral blood. The source of these receptors is a woman older than 75 with COVID-19, enrolled during active disease.

The V and J genes are TRBV9 and TRBJ1-2; D gene uncertain. Between the trimmed V and J ends, which lost 3 bases and 2 bases, there was a span of 11 bases. Per germline, CDR1 SGDLS and CDR2 YYNGEE. The CDR3 loop spans 14 amino acids. CDR3 nucleotide sequence: TGTGCCAGCAGCGGGCAGGCCCGCAACTATGGCTACACCTTC. Protein sequence: CASSGQARNYGYTF.

This rearrangement joins TRBV5-1 to TRBJ1-2, with 7 nucleotides matching TRBD1. V lost 4 bases and J lost 6; bases outside the gene matches: 9. This CDR3 comprises 14 residues. The germline V gene has CDR1 SGHRS and CDR2 YFSETQ. The CDR3 DNA reads TGCGCCAGCAGCCCCGGGACAGCCCCGCATGGCTACACCTTC. Translation gives CASSPGTAPHGYTF.

CDR3 DNA sequence: TGTGCCAGCAGTTACGAGGGCACCGGGGAAACTGAAGCTTTCTTT. Protein sequence: CASSYEGTGETEAFF. This rearrangement joins TRBV6-2 or TRBV6-3 to TRBJ1-1, with D unresolved. The CDR3 runs to 15 residues. V lost 2 bases, J lost 5 bases, and 15 bases lay in between. Germline CDR1 is MNHEY and CDR2 is SVGEGT.

This clone showed up just once. The J gene is TRBJ1-6, the V gene TRBV6-1, with D perhaps TRBD1 (5 bases). CDR1 is MNHNS and CDR2 is SASEGT in the germline V gene. The CDR3 contains 14 residues. The V gene lost 2 bases and the J gene lost 11 bases, with 13 bases spanning the gap. The CDR3 loop is CASSEIRGTAPLHF. CDR3 DNA: TGTGCCAGCAGTGAAATCCGGGGGACCGCACCCCTCCACTTT.

The rearrangement joins TRBV19 to TRBJ1-5, with D possibly being TRBD1 (5 bases). From germline, CDR1 is LNHDA and CDR2 SQIVND (reference sequence). The CDR3 runs to 16 residues. Trimming shortened V by 4 bases and J by 0 bases, and 13 bases separated the two germline ends. The CDR3 coding sequence is TGTGCCAGTAGTAGCCGGGGGATGCGTAGCAATCAGCCCCAGCATTTT. Its translation is CASSSRGMRSNQPQHF.

This clone was seen a handful of times. This chain links TRBV25-1 with TRBJ2-3; TRBD2 matches 7 bases. The V and J ends lost 5 bases and 2 bases, in that order; junction bases with no gene match: 10. The V gene's germline CDR1 is MGHDK and CDR2 SYGVNS. The CDR3 length is 16 residues. CDR3 nucleotides: TGTGCCAGCAGTCCTGGGGCCGGGGGGAACACAGATACGCAGTATTTT. This codes for CASSPGAGGNTDTQYF.

The chain couples TRBV9 to TRBJ1-2; TRBD1 matches 8 bases. Germline-derived CDR1 and CDR2 are SGDLS and YYNGEE. There are 16 residues in the CDR3. J was trimmed by 7 bases and V by 5 bases; bases with no gene match: 16. The CDR3 is CASSQNSGTGGFGYTF. For the CDR3, the DNA is TGTGCCAGCAGTCAAAATTCCGGGACAGGTGGATTTGGCTACACCTTC.

The J gene is TRBJ2-5, the V gene TRBV7-3, with TRBD2 identical over 14 bases. V was clipped by 5 bases and J by 2 bases; unmatched bases: 4. The CDR3 contains 16 residues. Germline-derived CDR1 and CDR2 are SGHTA and FQGTGA. The CDR3 DNA is TGTGCCAGCAGCAGGACTAGCGGGGGGCCTCAAGAGACCCAGTACTTC. Translated, it gives CASSRTSGGPQETQYF.

The V gene is TRBV1, the J gene TRBJ2-3; TRBD2, the table's D call, was not compared with the DNA. TRBV1 is marked as a pseudogene. The CDR3 contains 13 residues. CDR3 sequence reads: CTSSQVVRDTQYF. The CDR3 DNA reads TGCACCAGCAGCCAAGTGGTGCGTGATACGCAGTATTTT.

The chain recombines TRBV5-1 with TRBJ2-3, with 9 bases lining up with TRBD2. This CDR3 spans 16 amino acids. J lost 0 bases, V lost 1 base, and 3 bases had no gene match. Per germline, CDR1 SGHRS and CDR2 YFSETQ. The CDR3 is CASSLPSGTSTDTQYF. The CDR3 DNA reads TGCGCCAGCAGCTTGCCTAGCGGGACTAGCACAGATACGCAGTATTTT.

This sequence joins TRBV27 and TRBJ2-7; 7 bases align to TRBD2. The CDR3 sequence is 12 residues long. J was trimmed by 1 base and V by 6 bases; bases with no gene match: 0. Germline assignment: CDR1 MNHEY and CDR2 SMNVEV (reference sequence). The CDR3 DNA reads as TGTGCCAGCAGAGCGGGATCCTACGAGCAGTACTTC. Translated, it gives CASRAGSYEQYF.

The chain combines TRBV7-2 with TRBJ2-1; 8 bases align to TRBD2. The germline V gene has CDR1 SGHTA and CDR2 FQGNSA. The CDR3 covers 17 residues. V dropped 5 bases and J dropped 7; count of bases not matched to a gene: 16. CDR3 loop: CASSPNLSPGGGNEQFF. The CDR3 region has the DNA TGTGCCAGCAGCCCTAACTTGAGTCCGGGAGGGGGGAATGAGCAGTTCTTC.

The chain employs TRBV2 and TRBJ2-1; 8 nucleotides line up with TRBD2. V was clipped by 8 bases and J by 10 bases; unmatched bases: 10. The CDR3 has 13 amino acids. Germline values: CDR1 SNHLY, CDR2 FYNNEI. The CDR3, as DNA: TGTGCCAGCCATCGGAGAGAGCGGGGGGAGCAGTTCTTC. Protein: CASHRRERGEQFF.

The V and J genes are TRBV19 and TRBJ2-3, with TRBD2 identical over 8 bases. There are 15 residues in the CDR3. V trimming: 7 bases; J trimming: 6 bases; junction bases outside the gene matches: 12. Germline assignment: CDR1 LNHDA and CDR2 SQIVND (reference sequence). CDR3 DNA: TGTGCCAGTAAACCGGGCCTAGCGGGCCCGGATACGCAGTATTTT. Translated: CASKPGLAGPDTQYF.

The chain uses TRBV7-8 and TRBJ1-1; the D is unclear. The germline V and J ends were trimmed by 5 bases and 10 bases, with 14 bases remaining between them. Germline CDR1 and CDR2: SGHVS and FQNEAQ. This CDR3 contains 12 residues. As DNA, the CDR3 is TGTGCCAGCAGCCCTCCCGGTGGGAGAGCTTTCTTT. It yields the protein CASSPPGGRAFF.

This chain links TRBV7-9 with TRBJ1-1, with D possibly being TRBD1 (6 bases). There are 13 residues in the CDR3. Trimming removed 4 bases at V and 8 bases at J, with 14 bases between. Germline CDR1 and CDR2: SEHNR and FQNEAQ (reference sequence). This CDR3 is CASSSFSTGEAFF. CDR3 DNA: TGTGCCAGCAGCTCCTTCTCGACAGGAGAAGCTTTCTTT.

This chain links TRBV11-3 with TRBJ2-1, with 8 bases aligning to TRBD2. The CDR3 spans 15 residues. CDR1 and CDR2 from the germline V gene are SGHNT and YENEEA. Trimming at V came to 3 bases and at J to 4 bases, leaving 5 bases not matched to a gene. The CDR3 DNA is TGTGCCAGCAGCTTCCAACAGCGGGGGTACAATGAGCAGTTCTTC. Encoded protein: CASSFQQRGYNEQFF.

This clone was detected once. The chain has TRBV5-1 and TRBJ2-5, with D possibly being TRBD1 (6 bases). CDR1 and CDR2 from the germline V gene are SGHRS and YFSETQ. The germline V and J ends were trimmed by 2 bases and 3 bases, with 14 bases remaining between them. CDR3 length: 15 amino acids. Here the CDR3 DNA reads TGCGCCAGCAGCTTCGCAGGGGTGCCCGAAGAGACCCAGTACTTC. This translates into CASSFAGVPEETQYF.

This sequence joins TRBV5-4 and TRBJ1-2, with D maybe TRBD1 (5 bases). The germline CDR1 and CDR2 sequences are SGHNT and YYREEE (reference sequence). V was shortened by 0 bases and J by 5 bases, with 14 bases between the two germline ends. The CDR3 consists of 15 residues. CDR3 protein: CASSLGQSNSYGYTF. DNA of the CDR3: TGTGCCAGCAGCTTGGGACAGTCTAACTCTTATGGCTACACCTTC. The whole variable domain, filled in from reference TRBV5-4 and TRBJ1-2, reads ETGVTQSPTHLIKTRGQQVTLRCSSQSGHNTVSWYQQALGQGPQFIFQYYREEENGRGNFPPRFSGLQFPNYSSELNVNALELDDSALYLCASSLGQSNSYGYTFGSGTRLTVV.

The chain recombines TRBV29-1 with TRBJ2-1; possibly TRBD2 for D (5 bases). The ends were cut back, 4 bases at V and 0 bases at J, with 13 bases in the middle. The CDR3 is made up of 15 amino acids. Per germline, CDR1 SQVTM and CDR2 ANQGSEA. CDR3 nucleotide sequence: TGCAGCGTTGTCGGGGTCTACCCCTCCTACAATGAGCAGTTCTTC. Its protein product is CSVVGVYPSYNEQFF.

The rearrangement uses TRBV18 and TRBJ1-5; D unclear. Germline lookup yields CDR1 KGHSH and CDR2 LQKENI. V was clipped by 2 bases and J by 2 bases, with 13 bases between them. The CDR3 runs to 16 residues. The CDR3 nucleotides read TGTGCCAGCTCACCAAGCGCCCGGAGGGGCAATCAGCCCCAGCATTTT. It yields the protein CASSPSARRGNQPQHF.

This chain uses TRBV2 with TRBJ1-2, with 9 bases matching TRBD1. The CDR3 is made up of 14 amino acids. Looked up from germline, CDR1 is SNHLY and CDR2 is FYNNEI. J gave up 3 bases and V 6 bases, and 5 bases lay outside the gene matches. The CDR3 is CASRTGTGYYGYTF. The CDR3 DNA reads TGTGCCAGCAGGACAGGGACAGGGTACTATGGCTACACCTTC.

This sequence joins TRBV11-3 and TRBJ2-7; D perhaps matches TRBD1 (6 bases). This CDR3 comprises 16 residues. The V gene's germline CDR1 is SGHNT and CDR2 YENEEA. The V end lost 2 bases, the J end lost 5 bases, and 19 bases lay between the germline ends. CDR3 in amino acids: CASSLPWDKMRDEQYF. CDR3 bases: TGTGCCAGCAGCTTACCCTGGGACAAGATGAGGGACGAGCAGTACTTC.

This clone was recorded a few times. This chain connects TRBV14 to TRBJ1-1, with TRBD1 matching over 10 bases. Germline V gene data show CDR1 as SGHDN and CDR2 as FVKESK. V was clipped by 4 bases and J by 1 base; unmatched bases: 3. This CDR3 has 15 residues. This CDR3 is CASSPRTGGNTEAFF. CDR3 in DNA: TGTGCCAGCAGCCCTCGGACAGGGGGGAACACTGAAGCTTTCTTT. The full variable domain, in which reference TRBV14 and TRBJ1-1 provide the parts outside the CDR3, is EAGVTQFPSHSVIEKGQTVTLRCDPISGHDNLYWYRRVMGKEIKFLLHFVKESKQDESGMPNNRFLAERTGGTYSTLKVQPAELEDSGVYFCASSPRTGGNTEAFFGQGTRLTVV.

V gene TRBV28 combines with J gene TRBJ2-1; TRBD2 agrees at 10 bases. Germline trimming cut 5 bases from V and 2 bases from J; bases unmatched to any gene: 6. The CDR3 has 16 amino acids. Per the germline V gene, CDR1 is MDHEN and CDR2 is SYDVKM. CDR3 sequence reads: CASSPSGRGTYNEQFF. The CDR3, as DNA: TGTGCCAGCAGTCCTAGCGGGAGAGGGACCTACAATGAGCAGTTCTTC.

This chain links TRBV7-9 with TRBJ1-1, with 7 bases aligning to TRBD1. Germline V gene data show CDR1 as SEHNR and CDR2 as FQNEAQ (reference sequence). The CDR3 is 13 amino acids. Trimming cost V 1 base and J 8 bases; bases outside gene matches: 4. CDR3 sequence reads: CASSLVGQSEAFF. The CDR3 region has the DNA TGTGCCAGCAGCTTAGTGGGACAGAGCGAAGCTTTCTTT.

The chain uses TRBV28 and TRBJ1-3; 9 bases line up with TRBD1. The germline V gene encodes CDR1 MDHEN and CDR2 SYDVKM. The V segment lost 6 bases and the J segment 0 bases; nucleotides outside the gene matches: 9. CDR3 length: 17 amino acids. The CDR3 protein is CASRPGTGSFSGNTIYF. The CDR3 coding sequence is TGTGCCAGCAGACCTGGGACAGGGAGCTTCTCTGGAAACACCATATATTTT.

This clone has just one count. Sequence at one end of the junction differs from germline and may be a read error. This rearrangement joins TRBV30 to TRBJ2-1, with 7 bases lining up with TRBD2. CDR1 is GTSNPN, CDR2 SVGIG, per germline (reference sequence). This CDR3 has 13 residues. CDR3 region: CVWSVRTRGEQFF. The CDR3 region has the DNA TGTGTCTGGAGTGTAAGGACTAGAGGTGAGCAGTTCTTC.

The chain combines TRBV7-9 with TRBJ1-5; 7 nucleotides line up with TRBD1. Germline CDR1 SEHNR, CDR2 FQNEAQ (reference sequence). The CDR3 totals 18 residues. The junction had 11 bases not matched to a gene; V was cut back by 1 base and J by 2 bases. Here the CDR3 DNA reads TGTGCCAGCAGCTTAGGCCATTTGGGACAGCTAGGCAATCAGCCCCAGCATTTT. Protein: CASSLGHLGQLGNQPQHF.